Listed below are T cell receptor beta chains from one sample, sequenced in a study of cytomegalovirus exposure and HLA in healthy donors. TCRdb's table, derived via immunoSEQ multiplex PCR, lists solely in-frame clones and lacks some. The table shows some 180,000 clones, with around nine tenths occurring only once. Sample: PBMCs. These receptors originate from a man in his thirties or forties in good health and CMV-seropositive. CDR3s include the opening cysteine and the closing phenylalanine or tryptophan. The order of the fields is J gene, clone size, D gene, V gene, CDR3 protein, CDR3 DNA. D genes are given only for firm matches. Size is omitted from some rows. Given values are once, few, many or a class for expanded clones.

TRBJ1-6 - - TRBV28 CASSSGVYNSPLHF TGTGCCAGCAGTTCAGGGGTTTATAATTCACCCCTCCACTTT
TRBJ2-1 - TRBD2 TRBV10-3 CAISPLLAGVYNEQFF TGTGCCATCAGCCCCCTCCTAGCGGGAGTTTACAATGAGCAGTTCTTC
TRBJ2-7 once - TRBV27 CASSLLVNYEQYF TGTGCCAGCAGTTTATTGGTGAACTACGAGCAGTACTTC
TRBJ1-1 few - TRBV7-3 CASSLREGLGNTEAFF TGTGCCAGCAGCTTAAGGGAGGGTCTGGGGAACACTGAAGCTTTCTTT
TRBJ1-2 few TRBD1 TRBV18 CASSSGGQPSQNYGYTF TGTGCCAGCTCATCGGGGGGACAGCCGTCGCAAAACTATGGCTACACCTTC
TRBJ2-7 - - TRBV6-6 CASSYGGTDFYEQYF TGTGCCAGCAGTTACGGAGGGACAGATTTTTACGAGCAGTACTTC
TRBJ1-4 - TRBD1 TRBV6-5 CASSYSAGGLLFF TGTGCCAGCAGTTACTCGGCAGGGGGCTTACTGTTTTTT
TRBJ2-2 - - TRBV7-3 CASSFTGGGELFF TGTGCCAGCAGCTTCACGGGTGGCGGGGAGCTGTTTTTT
TRBJ1-4 - - TRBV7-9 CASSPVGWREKLFF TGTGCCAGCAGCCCTGTGGGGTGGCGTGAAAAACTGTTTTTT
TRBJ2-1 - - TRBV6-5 CASRPLSVSYNEQFF TGTGCCAGCCGACCGCTTTCGGTTTCCTACAATGAGCAGTTCTTC
TRBJ2-5 - TRBD1 TRBV5-6 CASSLVGTGGGETQYF TGTGCCAGCAGCTTGGTAGGGACAGGGGGCGGGGAGACCCAGTACTTC
TRBJ2-1 - TRBD2 TRBV5-6 CASSLRGEQFF TGTGCCAGCAGCCTCCGGGGGGAACAGTTCTTC
TRBJ2-3 few - TRBV27 CAIQGINQDTQYF TGTGCCATCCAAGGGATAAACCAAGATACGCAGTATTTT
TRBJ1-5 - - TRBV27 CASSFSVNQPQHF TGTGCCAGCAGTTTTTCGGTCAATCAGCCCCAGCATTTT
TRBJ2-3 few TRBD1 TRBV18 CASSPGQGVSTDTQYF TGTGCCAGCTCACCCGGACAGGGGGTTAGCACAGATACGCAGTATTTT
TRBJ1-1 once TRBD1 TRBV15 CATSKGQGNTEAFF TGTGCCACCAGCAAGGGACAGGGGAACACTGAAGCTTTCTTT
TRBJ2-3 - TRBD2 TRBV2 CASRSLAGGSYTDTQYF TGTGCCAGCAGAAGTCTAGCGGGGGGTTCATACACAGATACGCAGTATTTT
TRBJ2-7 - TRBD2 TRBV2 CASSEEGLAGPSYEQYF TGTGCCAGCAGTGAAGAGGGGCTAGCGGGGCCTTCCTACGAGCAGTACTTC
TRBJ1-6 - - TRBV5-4 CASSLNDSPLHF TGTGCCAGCAGCTTGAATGATTCACCCCTCCACTTT
TRBJ2-7 - - TRBV21-1 CASSDERPTTYEQYF TGTGCCAGCAGCGATGAGCGGCCAACCACCTACGAGCAGTACTTC
TRBJ2-1 - TRBD2 TRBV27 CASSPSRTSGSADEQFF TGTGCCAGCAGCCCCTCACGGACTAGCGGGAGTGCAGATGAGCAGTTCTTC
TRBJ2-7 - - TRBV27 CASRRGGGYEQYF TGTGCCAGCCGCCGTGGGGGAGGCTACGAGCAGTACTTC
TRBJ2-7 - - TRBV29-1 CSVEATVSGEQYF TGCAGCGTTGAAGCGACGGTAAGCGGCGAGCAGTACTTC
TRBJ2-5 - TRBD1 TRBV9 CASSSGQGGETQYF TGTGCCAGCAGCTCGGGACAGGGAGGAGAGACCCAGTACTTC
TRBJ1-1 - - TRBV27 CASSLKSTDRRAFF TGTGCCAGCAGTTTAAAGTCGACCGATCGCCGAGCTTTCTTT
TRBJ2-5 - TRBD1 TRBV9 CASSKSGGQETQYF TGTGCCAGCAGCAAATCAGGGGGCCAAGAGACCCAGTACTTC
TRBJ2-7 - - TRBV7-2 CASSLNRGREYEQYF TGTGCCAGCAGCTTAAATCGTGGCAGGGAATACGAGCAGTACTTC
TRBJ2-1 - TRBD2 TRBV2 CASSEGLAGAYEQFF TGTGCCAGCAGTGAAGGGCTAGCGGGAGCGTATGAGCAGTTCTTC
TRBJ1-1 - - TRBV9 CASSVGKGLSTEAFF TGTGCCAGCAGCGTAGGAAAGGGTCTTAGCACTGAAGCTTTCTTT
TRBJ2-7 - TRBD1 TRBV14 CASSQDRVVNEQYF TGTGCCAGCAGCCAGGACAGGGTAGTGAACGAGCAGTACTTC
TRBJ1-4 - TRBD1 TRBV7-3 CASSRDRGREKLFF TGTGCCAGCAGCCGGGACAGGGGGCGGGAAAAACTGTTTTTT